This entry concerns a single T cell receptor (beta chain). The data originate from a study of blood T cell repertoires in COVID-19. Study-wide background: Sites in the United States, Italy and Spain provided acute and convalescent COVID-19 samples. Nucleic acid was either cDNA or gDNA, and it came from T cells, B-cell-depleted T cells, or PBMCs.

V dropped 4 bases and J dropped 5; count of bases not matched to a gene: 7. CDR1 KGHSH and CDR2 LQKENI come from the germline V gene. CDR3 length equals 15 residues. Under the authors' procedure: Counts of nucleated cells, estimated from reference gene primer amplification, were obtained. TCRdb keeps only in-frame clones here, not all; method: immunoSEQ multiplex PCR. That table is the source of V, J and clone size, and D and trimming were worked out from the DNA. The sample records about 98,000 clones, 65% to 85% being singletons. The sequence was obtained from a woman aged 80 or over with acute or convalescent COVID-19. Sequenced: peripheral blood. The rearrangement joins TRBV18 to TRBJ1-1, with 10 bases lining up with TRBD1. The CDR3 loop is CASSQRTGGGTEAFF. CDR3 coding DNA: TGTGCCAGCTCACAAAGGACAGGGGGTGGAACTGAAGCTTTCTTT.